Below are 27 T cell receptor beta chains sequenced from a single sample in a study of cytomegalovirus exposure and HLA in healthy donors. 13 Jbeta primers and 60 Vbeta primers were used for the PCR. The method was immunoSEQ multiplex PCR; TCRdb's version includes in-frame clones alone and lacks a portion of them. Counted here are some 100,000 clones, more than 65% occurring once; the ten biggest clones make up more than 0.95%. Specimen: PBMCs. Receptor source: a woman aged 18 to 35 in good health and CMV-seronegative.

This clone was counted once. The CDR3 is CASSLVRDLDGYTF. CDR3 coding DNA: TGTGCCAGCAGCTTAGTTCGGGATCTCGATGGCTACACCTTC. The chain couples TRBV7-9 to TRBJ1-2, with D uncertain. The CDR3 contains 14 residues. CDR1 is SEHNR and CDR2 is FQNEAQ in the germline V gene (reference sequence). V was clipped by 1 base and J by 6 bases, with 12 bases between them.

V gene TRBV7-6 combines with J gene TRBJ1-2; D uncertain. Germline CDR1 is SGHVS and CDR2 is FNYEAQ. The length of the CDR3 is 13 residues. The ends were cut back, 3 bases at V and 7 bases at J, with 12 bases in the middle. The CDR3 DNA reads TGTGCCAGCAGCTTCTCGCCGTCAGGTGGCTACACCTTC. Translating it yields CASSFSPSGGYTF.

The chain links TRBV10-3 to TRBJ2-7; D possibly corresponds to TRBD2 (6 bases). Germline V gene data show CDR1 as ENHRY and CDR2 as SYGVKD. V shed 6 bases and J shed 2 bases, with 14 bases lying between them. The CDR3 is made up of 14 amino acids. Here the CDR3 reads CAISRDSQTYEQYF. The CDR3 DNA sequence: TGTGCCATCAGCCGGGACTCACAGACCTACGAGCAGTACTTC.

The rearrangement uses TRBV7-2 and TRBJ2-3; TRBD2 agrees at 7 bases. The CDR3 sequence is 16 residues long. Germline CDR1 and CDR2: SGHTA and FQGNSA. Trimming removed 0 bases from V and 2 bases from J; junction bases left unmatched: 5. CDR3 sequence: CASSLARLADTDTQYF. In DNA, the CDR3 is TGTGCCAGCAGCTTAGCGCGGCTAGCGGACACAGATACGCAGTATTTT.

V usage is TRBV6-5 and J usage is TRBJ1-6; D not resolved. The length of the CDR3 is 13 residues. The germline gives CDR1 MNHEY, CDR2 SVGAGI. V was clipped by 6 bases and J by 6 bases, with 9 bases between them. The CDR3 region is CASSTWSNSPLHF. As DNA, the CDR3 is TGTGCCAGCAGCACCTGGAGTAATTCACCCCTCCACTTT.

On this clone itself: An end of the junction differs from the germline gene, which may be a read error. The gene calls are TRBV5-1 and TRBJ2-7; 12 nucleotides agree with TRBD2. The germline V gene encodes CDR1 SGHRS and CDR2 YFSETQ. The CDR3 has 16 residues. The CDR3 loop reads CANSLVLAGGAYEQYF. CDR3 nucleotide sequence: TGCGCCAACAGCTTGGTCCTAGCGGGAGGGGCCTACGAGCAGTACTTC.

Here the CDR3 reads CASSQEEKGGGYTF. The DNA for the CDR3 is TGTGCCAGCAGCCAAGAGGAGAAAGGGGGTGGCTACACCTTC. The chain uses TRBV4-2 and TRBJ1-2, with TRBD1 as a possible D gene (6 bases). The germline V gene has CDR1 LGHNA and CDR2 YNFKEQ. The CDR3 runs to 14 residues. V was clipped by 0 bases and J by 7 bases, with 12 bases between them.

The rearrangement joins TRBV7-9 to TRBJ1-2, with 10 bases that match TRBD1. The CDR3 is made up of 14 amino acids. CDR1 is SEHNR and CDR2 is FQNEAQ in the germline V gene (reference sequence). V shed 5 bases and J 10 bases; nucleotides not matched to a gene: 10. CDR3 in DNA: TGTGCCAGCAGCCGATCTTACGGGACAGGGGACTACACCTTC. This encodes CASSRSYGTGDYTF.

Only a few counts were recorded for this clone. This chain uses TRBV18 with TRBJ1-3; 7 nucleotides align to TRBD1. The germline V gene has CDR1 KGHSH and CDR2 LQKENI. This CDR3 region has 15 residues. V lost 0 bases, J lost 5 bases, and 4 bases stayed unmatched. The CDR3 sequence is CASSPPQQGRNTIYF. Here the CDR3 DNA reads TGTGCCAGCTCACCACCCCAACAGGGGCGAAACACCATATATTTT. Full variable domain (outside the CDR3, taken from reference TRBV18 and TRBJ1-3): NAGVMQNPRHLVRRRGQEARLRCSPMKGHSHVYWYRQLPEEGLKFMVYLQKENIIDESGMPKERFSAEFPKEGPSILRIQQVVRGDSAAYFCASSPPQQGRNTIYFGEGSWLTVV.

V gene TRBV11-1 combines with J gene TRBJ2-5; TRBD2 matches 10 bases. The germline V gene has CDR1 SGHAT and CDR2 FQDESV (reference sequence). There are 17 residues in the CDR3. V was pared by 6 bases and J by 0 bases, with 10 bases of the junction left unmatched. CDR3 nucleotides: TGTGCCAGCAGTAAAGGTCCTAGCGGGAGTCACCAAGAGACCCAGTACTTC. It yields the protein CASSKGPSGSHQETQYF.

The V call is TRBV5-1, the J call TRBJ2-6, with D possibly TRBD1 on 6 matching bases. The CDR3 extends over 16 amino acids. From germline, CDR1 is SGHRS and CDR2 YFSETQ. Deletions cut 3 bases from V and 0 bases from J, with 10 bases between. In nucleotides, the CDR3 is TGCGCCAGCAGCTCCCAAGGGGGCTCTGGGGCCAACGTCCTGACTTTC. Residues: CASSSQGGSGANVLTF.

This clone was seen just once. The chain is built from TRBV11-2 and TRBJ2-7, with TRBD2 matching over 10 bases. This CDR3 comprises 15 residues. Looked up from germline, CDR1 is SGHAT and CDR2 is FQNNGV. V shed 4 bases and J 2 bases; nucleotides not matched to a gene: 5. CDR3 amino acids: CASSYSSGGTYEQYF. DNA of the CDR3: TGTGCCAGCAGCTATTCTAGCGGGGGAACCTACGAGCAGTACTTC. Full variable domain (remainder filled in from reference TRBV11-2 and TRBJ2-7): EAGVAQSPRYKIIEKRQSVAFWCNPISGHATLYWYQQILGQGPKLLIQFQNNGVVDDSQLPKDRFSAERLKGVDSTLKIQPAKLEDSAVYLCASSYSSGGTYEQYFGPGTRLTVT.

This clone was detected only a few times. The chain uses TRBV6-1 and TRBJ2-1; 8 bases are a match to TRBD2. Looked up from germline, CDR1 is MNHNS and CDR2 is SASEGT. The V gene end was trimmed by 4 bases and the J gene end by 7 bases; junction bases not matched to a gene: 9. CDR3 size: 15 residues. CDR3: CASSGPPERGNEQFF. In DNA form, the CDR3 reads TGTGCCAGCAGTGGACCTCCCGAGCGGGGGAATGAGCAGTTCTTC.

The J gene is TRBJ1-2, the V gene TRBV6-5, with TRBD1 matching 8 bases. The trim removed 4 bases at V and 8 bases at J, leaving 6 bases unmatched. Per the germline V gene, CDR1 is MNHEY and CDR2 is SVGAGI. The CDR3 length is 13 residues. The CDR3 bases are TGTGCCAGCAGTTTGGACAGGGTGGGCGGCTACACCTTC. Residues: CASSLDRVGGYTF.

The chain links TRBV9 to TRBJ1-6, with 8 bases lining up with TRBD1. CDR3 length: 17 amino acids. The trim removed 2 bases at V and 7 bases at J, leaving 11 bases unmatched. The germline CDR1 and CDR2 sequences are SGDLS and YYNGEE. For the CDR3, the DNA is TGTGCCAGCAGCGTCGGACAGGGTTTAGTGACGAATTCACCCCTCCACTTT. Its translation: CASSVGQGLVTNSPLHF. Using reference TRBV9 and TRBJ1-6 for the parts outside the CDR3, the full variable domain is DSGVTQTPKHLITATGQRVTLRCSPRSGDLSVYWYQQSLDQGLQFLIQYYNGEERAKGNILERFSAQQFPDLHSELNLSSLELGDSALYFCASSVGQGLVTNSPLHFGNGTRLTVT.

This clone has just one count. J is TRBJ2-5 and V is TRBV5-4, with TRBD1 matching over 9 bases. The ends lost 3 bases at V and 1 base at J; junction bases unmatched: 4. The CDR3 runs 15 residues. Germline lookup yields CDR1 SGHNT and CDR2 YYREEE (reference sequence). CDR3: CASSWGTGTQETQYF. The DNA for the CDR3 is TGTGCCAGCAGCTGGGGGACAGGGACCCAAGAGACCCAGTACTTC.

V gene TRBV6-5 combines with J gene TRBJ1-4, with 7 bases that match TRBD1. The CDR3 is made up of 14 amino acids. V was clipped by 5 bases and J by 4 bases; unmatched bases: 4. Germline V lookup: CDR1 MNHEY, CDR2 SVGAGI. The CDR3 DNA follows: TGTGCCAGCAGTCCCGGACAGGATAATGAAAAACTGTTTTTT. Protein: CASSPGQDNEKLFF.

This chain uses TRBV10-3 with TRBJ2-5; TRBD2 agrees at 8 bases. The length of the CDR3 is 16 residues. The J segment lost 2 bases and the V segment lost 5 bases, leaving 10 bases of the junction unmatched. CDR1 ENHRY and CDR2 SYGVKD come from the germline V gene. The CDR3 loop is CAISFPPGGGQETQYF. CDR3 bases: TGTGCCATCAGTTTCCCCCCGGGGGGGGGACAAGAGACCCAGTACTTC.

V usage is TRBV18 and J usage is TRBJ1-2, with 7 nucleotides matching TRBD1. CDR1 is KGHSH, CDR2 LQKENI, per germline. CDR3 length equals 17 residues. The J segment lost 7 bases and the V segment lost 3 bases, leaving 17 bases of the junction unmatched. The CDR3 reads CASSPPGTATPSGGYTF. CDR3 nucleotide sequence: TGTGCCAGCTCACCCCCCGGGACAGCCACACCTTCTGGTGGCTACACCTTC.

J is TRBJ1-2 and V is TRBV4-3; TRBD1 agrees at 9 bases. V shed 0 bases and J 4 bases; nucleotides not matched to a gene: 6. Germline-derived CDR1 and CDR2 are LGHNA and YSLEER. The CDR3 consists of 16 residues. The CDR3 here is CASSQEISDRGYGYTF. The CDR3 DNA reads as TGCGCCAGCAGCCAAGAGATCTCGGACAGGGGCTATGGCTACACCTTC.

V usage is TRBV6-5 and J usage is TRBJ2-1; TRBD1 matches at 7 bases. V lost 6 bases, J lost 5 bases, and 7 bases stayed unmatched. Germline V gives CDR1 MNHEY, CDR2 SVGAGI. This CDR3 contains 14 residues. DNA of the CDR3: TGTGCCAGCAGGGTAACGGGACAGAACAATGAGCAGTTCTTC. Its protein product is CASRVTGQNNEQFF.

This clone was seen only once. The chain is built from TRBV19 and TRBJ2-1; 11 bases map to TRBD2. This CDR3 is built from 15 residues. V gave up 1 base and J gave up 6 bases; unmatched junction bases: 2. The germline CDR1 and CDR2 sequences are LNHDA and SQIVND (reference sequence). This CDR3 is CASSIVAGGVNEQFF. CDR3 nucleotides: TGTGCCAGTAGTATAGTAGCGGGGGGGGTCAATGAGCAGTTCTTC.

This clone was detected only a few times. The chain employs TRBV6-5 and TRBJ1-2; D is uncertain. Germline V gene lookup returns CDR1 MNHEY and CDR2 SVGAGI. Trimming removed 0 bases from V and 0 bases from J, with 11 bases in between. The CDR3 has 16 amino acids. The CDR3 nucleotides are TGTGCCAGCAGTTACTCCCAGACACCTTCTAACTATGGCTACACCTTC. Protein: CASSYSQTPSNYGYTF.

J is TRBJ2-2 and V is TRBV7-3, with 9 bases matching TRBD2. Looked up from germline, CDR1 is SGHTA and CDR2 is FQGTGA. This CDR3 region has 17 residues. V shed 5 bases and J 5 bases; nucleotides not matched to a gene: 12. This CDR3 reads CASSPSRGSGGTGELFF. The CDR3, as DNA: TGTGCCAGCAGCCCCAGCCGGGGTAGCGGGGGTACCGGGGAGCTGTTTTTT.

The chain uses TRBV6-5 and TRBJ1-1; TRBD1 agrees at 8 bases. Trimming removed 4 bases from V and 5 bases from J; junction bases left unmatched: 6. CDR3 length: 14 residues. Germline V gene data show CDR1 as MNHEY and CDR2 as SVGAGI. This CDR3 is CASSSQTGVTEAFF. CDR3 coding DNA: TGTGCCAGCAGTTCTCAGACAGGGGTGACTGAAGCTTTCTTT.

The chain has TRBV14 and TRBJ2-5; 8 bases match TRBD1. Germline-derived CDR1 and CDR2 are SGHDN and FVKESK. The CDR3 sequence is 15 residues long. V lost 9 bases and J lost 5; bases outside the gene matches: 14. CDR3 DNA sequence: TGTGCCAGTAGCTTCCGATGGACAGGGAGGGAGACCCAGTACTTC. It is translated as CASSFRWTGRETQYF.

This clone was observed a few times. The chain has TRBV14 and TRBJ1-2; 10 nucleotides agree with TRBD1. V lost 4 bases to trimming and J lost 4 bases; unmatched junction nucleotides: 6. Germline V gene lookup returns CDR1 SGHDN and CDR2 FVKESK. The length of the CDR3 is 15 residues. The CDR3 reads CASSPTGGWGYGYTF. In DNA form, the CDR3 reads TGTGCCAGCAGCCCGACAGGGGGCTGGGGCTATGGCTACACCTTC.